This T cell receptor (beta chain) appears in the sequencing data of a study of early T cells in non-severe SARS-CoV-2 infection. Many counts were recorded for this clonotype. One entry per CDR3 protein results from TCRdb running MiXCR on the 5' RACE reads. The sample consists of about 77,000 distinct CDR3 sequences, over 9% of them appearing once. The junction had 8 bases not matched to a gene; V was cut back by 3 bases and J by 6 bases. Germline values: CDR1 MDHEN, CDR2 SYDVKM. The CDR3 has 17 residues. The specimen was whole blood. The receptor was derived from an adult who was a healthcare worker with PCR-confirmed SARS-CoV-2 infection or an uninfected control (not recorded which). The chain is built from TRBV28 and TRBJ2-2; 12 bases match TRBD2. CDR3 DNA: TGTGCCAGCAGTTTGGGACTAGCGGGTTCCCCAGCCGGGGAGCTGTTTTTT. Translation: CASSLGLAGSPAGELFF.